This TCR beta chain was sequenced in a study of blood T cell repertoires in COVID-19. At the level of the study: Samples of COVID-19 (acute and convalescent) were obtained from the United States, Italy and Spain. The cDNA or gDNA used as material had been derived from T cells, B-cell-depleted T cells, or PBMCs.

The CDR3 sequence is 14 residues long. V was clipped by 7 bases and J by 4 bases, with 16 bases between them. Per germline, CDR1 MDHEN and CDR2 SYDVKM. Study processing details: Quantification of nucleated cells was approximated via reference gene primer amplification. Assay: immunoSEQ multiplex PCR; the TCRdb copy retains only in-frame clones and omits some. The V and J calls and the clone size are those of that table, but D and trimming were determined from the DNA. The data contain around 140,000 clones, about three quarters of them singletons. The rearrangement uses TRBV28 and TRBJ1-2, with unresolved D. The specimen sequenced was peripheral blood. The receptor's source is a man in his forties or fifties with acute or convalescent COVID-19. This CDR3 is CASTLSGHGYGYTF. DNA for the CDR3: TGTGCCAGCACCCTTTCCGGTCACGGCTATGGCTACACCTTC.